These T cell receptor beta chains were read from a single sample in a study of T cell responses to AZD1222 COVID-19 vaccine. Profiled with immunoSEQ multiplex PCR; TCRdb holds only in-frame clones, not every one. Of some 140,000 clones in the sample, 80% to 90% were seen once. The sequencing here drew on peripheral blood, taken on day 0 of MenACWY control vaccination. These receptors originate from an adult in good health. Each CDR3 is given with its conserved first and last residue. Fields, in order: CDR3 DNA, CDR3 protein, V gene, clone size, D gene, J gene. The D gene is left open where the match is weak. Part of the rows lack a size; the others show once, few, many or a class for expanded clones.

TGTGCCAGTAGACCCAGGACCGGGGGGAACACTGAAGCTTTCTTT	CASRPRTGGNTEAFF	TRBV19	NA	NA	TRBJ1-1
TGTGCCAGCAGCTTAGATGGGACCAATAGGAGCTATGGCTACACCTTC	CASSLDGTNRSYGYTF	TRBV11-2	NA	NA	TRBJ1-2
TGCGCCAGCAGTTTGACAGGGCCAGGTGAAAAACTGTTTTTT	CASSLTGPGEKLFF	TRBV5-1	NA	TRBD1	TRBJ1-4
TGTGCCAGCAACCCGACCGGGACAGGGGATTCACCCCTCCACTTT	CASNPTGTGDSPLHF	TRBV6-5	NA	TRBD1	TRBJ1-6
TGTGCCAGCAGCCTGGACTACTATGGCTACACCTTC	CASSLDYYGYTF	TRBV3-1/TRBV3-2	NA	NA	TRBJ1-2
TGCGCCAGCAGCCAAGATGGTGCCGCCAGCACAGATACGCAGTATTTT	CASSQDGAASTDTQYF	TRBV4-1	few	NA	TRBJ2-3
TGTGCCAGCAACAGTGCAGGGAGTAATGAAAAACTGTTTTTT	CASNSAGSNEKLFF	TRBV27	NA	NA	TRBJ1-4
TGTGCCAGCTCACCTCTGGGCTCAACTAATGAAAAACTGTTTTTT	CASSPLGSTNEKLFF	TRBV18	NA	NA	TRBJ1-4
TGTGCCAGCAGCCGGGACAGGGGGCGCGATGGCTACACCTTC	CASSRDRGRDGYTF	TRBV5-4	NA	TRBD1	TRBJ1-2
TGTGCCAGCAGCTTAACCACAGGGGGCAGTCAGCCCCAGCATTTT	CASSLTTGGSQPQHF	TRBV7-2	NA	TRBD1	TRBJ1-5
TGTGCCACCAGCAGAGATCGGACCCCAAGCAATCAGCCCCAGCATTTT	CATSRDRTPSNQPQHF	TRBV15	once	NA	TRBJ1-5
TGTGCCAGCTCACCACAAGTTAGAGAGACCCAGTACTTC	CASSPQVRETQYF	TRBV18	NA	NA	TRBJ2-5
TGTGCCAGCTCACCCTCGCAGATAGGAGGGAATTTCTATGGCTACACCTTC	CASSPSQIGGNFYGYTF	TRBV18	NA	NA	TRBJ1-2
TGTGCCAGCAGCTTGGGACAGCACTTGATCATCTCTGGAAACACCATATATTTT	CASSLGQHLIISGNTIYF	TRBV5-6	NA	NA	TRBJ1-3
TGTGCCAGCAGCCAAGGGGCGCCAAAGGCCGGGGAGCTGTTTTTT	CASSQGAPKAGELFF	TRBV3-1/TRBV3-2	NA	NA	TRBJ2-2
TGTGCCAGCAGCTTACGCCGGGGCTTCTATAATTCACCCCTCCACTTT	CASSLRRGFYNSPLHF	TRBV11-1	NA	NA	TRBJ1-6